Sequencing of this T cell receptor beta chain was carried out in a study of CD8 T cells in Susac syndrome. From germline, CDR1 is SGHTA and CDR2 FQGNSA. This CDR3 comprises 15 residues. The J segment lost 9 bases and the V segment lost 6 bases, leaving 10 bases of the junction unmatched. With random hexamers, about 0.5 to 1 ug RNA was reverse transcribed. MiXCR, applied by TCRdb to the immunoSEQ multiplex PCR reads, yields one record per CDR3 protein. Among over 150,000 distinct CDR3 sequences listed, roughly 92% were seen once. The origin of this receptor is a human donor with multiple sclerosis. J is TRBJ2-1 and V is TRBV7-2; 11 nucleotides agree with TRBD2. The specimen sequenced was CD4+ T cells from PBMCs. The CDR3 sequence: CASSFFTSGSVEQFF. The CDR3 DNA is TGTGCCAGCAGTTTTTTTACTAGCGGGAGCGTTGAGCAGTTCTTC.